The 5 T cell receptor beta chains below all came from one sample that was sequenced in a study of T cell changes during pregnancy in multiple sclerosis. Sequenced by immunoSEQ multiplex PCR; TCRdb stores in-frame clones only, minus some. The sample gives 81,000 or so clones, about 89% of which show up once; roughly 3.5% is in the top ten. The sample in question was PBMCs, obtained in the first trimester of pregnancy. These receptors all come from a female donor in good health, serving as a control in a pregnancy study. Some clones in this sample may be carry-over from other donors' samples.

The V gene is TRBV28, the J gene TRBJ1-5, with 7 bases that match TRBD1. V lost 5 bases, J lost 5 bases, and 9 bases stayed unmatched. The germline V gene has CDR1 MDHEN and CDR2 SYDVKM. CDR3 length: 15 residues. Written as DNA, the CDR3 is TGTGCCAGCAGTCAACCAGGGGGACGGGATCAGCCCCAGCATTTT. Translated: CASSQPGGRDQPQHF.

J is TRBJ2-7 and V is TRBV4-1; the match to TRBD2 covers 11 bases. The CDR3 is made up of 15 amino acids. From germline, CDR1 is MGHRA and CDR2 YSYEKL. With 6 bases clipped from V and 3 bases from J, the junction kept 7 bases outside the gene matches. The CDR3 DNA sequence: TGCGCCAGCAGGGCTTTAGCGGGGGGGGACTACGAGCAGTACTTC. Its protein is CASRALAGGDYEQYF.

J is TRBJ1-5 and V is TRBV28, with a tentative D call TRBD1 (5 bases). CDR3 length equals 12 residues. V gave up 8 bases and J gave up 8 bases, with 13 bases separating them. Germline V gene sequence: CDR1 MDHEN, CDR2 SYDVKM. The CDR3 DNA is TGTGCCAGCTACGGGGGGTGGGAGCCCCAGCATTTT. Translated: CASYGGWEPQHF.

This chain uses TRBV28 with TRBJ1-4; the D is unclear. The germline V gene encodes CDR1 MDHEN and CDR2 SYDVKM. Trimming cost V 2 bases and J 7 bases, with 20 bases left between them. This CDR3 has 17 amino acids. The CDR3 DNA sequence: TGTGCCAGCAGTTTAAGCCCCATCTTCTCGCCGGGTGAAAAACTGTTTTTT. This gives the protein CASSLSPIFSPGEKLFF.

In its sample, this clone was seen once. This chain connects TRBV5-1 to TRBJ2-3, with 11 bases that match TRBD2. The length of the CDR3 is 15 residues. Germline V CDR1 and CDR2: SGHRS, YFSETQ. The V and J ends lost 4 bases and 6 bases, in that order; junction bases with no gene match: 7. The CDR3 is CASSISGGAADTQYF. The CDR3 DNA follows: TGCGCCAGCAGCATTAGCGGGGGGGCGGCCGATACGCAGTATTTT.